This T cell receptor beta chain appears in the sequencing data of a study of OX40 agonist ivuxolimab in advanced cancers. Sequencing used immunoSEQ multiplex PCR; TCRdb keeps in-frame clones, though not all of them. Of some 19,000 clones detected, approximately 77% appear once; the ten largest clones hold roughly a sixth. The CDR3 loop spans 14 amino acids. Germline V gene data show CDR1 as MNHEY and CDR2 as SVGAGI. V shed 2 bases and J shed 1 base, with 8 bases lying between them. Sample: CD4+ or CD8+ T cells sorted from blood, taken in a trial of the OX40 agonist ivuxolimab. The sequence was obtained from an adult with an advanced solid tumor such as melanoma, head and neck, liver or kidney cancer. The chain is built from TRBV6-5 and TRBJ1-1; no definite D call. The CDR3 region is CASSYVASNTEAFF. The DNA of the CDR3 is TGTGCCAGCAGTTACGTCGCGTCGAACACTGAAGCTTTCTTT.